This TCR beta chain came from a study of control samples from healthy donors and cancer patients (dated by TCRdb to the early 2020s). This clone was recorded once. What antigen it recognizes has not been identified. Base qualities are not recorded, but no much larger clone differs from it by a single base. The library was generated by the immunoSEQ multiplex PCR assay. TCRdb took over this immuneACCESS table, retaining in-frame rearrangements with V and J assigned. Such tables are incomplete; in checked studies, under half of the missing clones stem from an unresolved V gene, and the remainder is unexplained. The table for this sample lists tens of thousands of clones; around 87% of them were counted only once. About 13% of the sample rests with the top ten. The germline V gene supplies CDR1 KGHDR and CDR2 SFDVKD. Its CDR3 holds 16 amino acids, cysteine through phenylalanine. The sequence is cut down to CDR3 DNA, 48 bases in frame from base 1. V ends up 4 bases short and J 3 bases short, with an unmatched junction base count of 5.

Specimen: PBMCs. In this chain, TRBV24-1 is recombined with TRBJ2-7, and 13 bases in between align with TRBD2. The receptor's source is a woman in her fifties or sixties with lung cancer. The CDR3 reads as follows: CATSEKGLAGLYEQYF. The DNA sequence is TGTGCCACCAGTGAAAAGGGACTAGCGGGACTCTACGAGCAGTACTTC.